These 21 T cell receptor beta chains share one sample of origin, sequenced in a study of CD8+ T cells in alopecia areata (dated 2018 in TCRdb). The time point label, as the study defines it: baseline before oral tofacitinib. The method behind the library was the immunoSEQ multiplex PCR assay. RNA was extracted from all samples and reverse transcribed into cDNA as template for TCR sequencing. TCRdb carries this immuneACCESS record with in-frame sequences only. Its versions omit some clonotypes, under half of them owing to an unresolved V gene in the studies checked, with the rest unexplained. Present in this sample are under 70,000 clones, almost 97% of which were seen just once. The biggest ten clones account for roughly 26% of the sample. The source material was CD8+ T cells sorted from blood, sampled at week 0. The receptors were sampled from a human donor with alopecia areata.

The chain uses TRBV18 and TRBJ1-6; TRBD1 aligns across 7 bases. The V gene's germline CDR1 is KGHSH and CDR2 LQKENI. This CDR3 is 15 amino acids long. Trimming cost V 2 bases and J 10 bases; bases outside gene matches: 8. The CDR3 here is CASSPAGTDFSPLHF. CDR3 coding DNA: TGTGCCAGCTCACCAGCCGGGACAGACTTCTCACCCCTCCACTTT.

Here the CDR3 reads CASSSFRGTGGYEQYF. The DNA for the CDR3 is TGTGCCAGCAGCTCCTTCCGTGGGACAGGGGGCTACGAGCAGTACTTC. The chain links TRBV7-2 to TRBJ2-7; TRBD1 agrees at 11 bases. This CDR3 has 16 residues. Trimming took 4 bases from V and 3 from J; bases not matched to a gene: 8. Looked up from germline, CDR1 is SGHTA and CDR2 is FQGNSA.

The genes are TRBV19 and TRBJ2-1; D is unclear. Germline CDR1 LNHDA, CDR2 SQIVND (reference sequence). The CDR3 is 15 amino acids. V was cut by 3 bases and J by 0 bases, with 9 bases left in between. This CDR3 is CASSITGRSYNEQFF. CDR3 sequence (DNA): TGTGCCAGTAGTATTACGGGTCGCTCCTACAATGAGCAGTTCTTC.

The CDR3 is CASSKTVGYRINTEAFF. DNA of the CDR3: TGTGCCAGCAGCAAAACCGTCGGTTATCGGATTAACACTGAAGCTTTCTTT. The V gene is TRBV11-2, the J gene TRBJ1-1; D not resolved. V lost 5 bases to trimming and J lost 2 bases, with 21 bases between them. The length of the CDR3 is 17 residues. Germline V gene sequence: CDR1 SGHAT, CDR2 FQNNGV.

As for this clone: Different DNA sequences within this sample yield the same CDR3. CDR3 sequence: CSVEQGPYNEQFF. The CDR3 DNA is TGCAGCGTTGAACAGGGACCCTACAATGAGCAGTTCTTC. V gene TRBV29-1 combines with J gene TRBJ2-1; either TRBD1 or TRBD2 may fit D (5 bases each). This CDR3 region has 13 residues. The V gene's germline CDR1 is SQVTM and CDR2 ANQGSEA. Trimming cost V 2 bases and J 2 bases, with 7 bases left between them.

The rearrangement joins TRBV7-2 to TRBJ2-3; TRBD2 matches 9 bases. The ends lost 1 base at V and 6 bases at J; junction bases unmatched: 11. Germline CDR1 and CDR2: SGHTA and FQGNSA. This CDR3 is built from 17 residues. CDR3 region: CASSLDGGGAFQDTQYF. CDR3 bases: TGTGCCAGCAGCTTAGACGGCGGGGGGGCCTTTCAGGATACGCAGTATTTT.

This sequence joins TRBV4-3 and TRBJ1-2; 9 bases match TRBD1. Trimming removed 1 base from V and 13 bases from J; junction bases left unmatched: 4. Germline CDR1 and CDR2: LGHNA and YSLEER. The CDR3 has 12 residues. The CDR3 coding sequence is TGCGCCAGCAGCCAAGGGGGACAGGGAACCACCTTC. This gives the protein CASSQGGQGTTF.

The rearrangement links TRBV7-8 to TRBJ2-5; possibly TRBD1 for D (5 bases). TRBJ2-7 matches the DNA end more closely, so the J call is doubtful. The CDR3 spans 16 residues. The germline gives CDR1 SGHVS, CDR2 FQNEAQ. CDR3 amino acids: CASSLGFRQGSLEQYF. The CDR3 bases are TGTGCCAGCAGCTTAGGATTTCGGCAGGGTTCCCTCGAGCAGTACTTC.

The rearrangement joins TRBV6-6 to TRBJ2-1; TRBD1 agrees at 9 bases. CDR1 and CDR2 from the germline V gene are MNHNY and SVGAGI (reference sequence). The CDR3 is made up of 14 amino acids. The J segment lost 8 bases and the V segment lost 6 bases, leaving 8 bases of the junction unmatched. This chain's CDR3 is CASSRDRETHEQFF. Written as DNA, the CDR3 is TGTGCCAGCAGCCGGGACAGGGAGACTCATGAGCAGTTCTTC.

The chain employs TRBV7-8 and TRBJ1-1; D gene uncertain. The CDR3 contains 15 residues. V was trimmed by 2 bases and J by 2 bases, leaving 12 bases between them. Germline-derived CDR1 and CDR2 are SGHVS and FQNEAQ. As DNA, the CDR3 is TGTGCCAGCAGCTTAATCCATTCGGGTAACACTGAAGCTTTCTTT. It codes for CASSLIHSGNTEAFF.

The rearrangement uses TRBV5-1 and TRBJ1-6; possibly TRBD1 for D (5 bases). The CDR3 totals 19 residues. Germline CDR1 is SGHRS and CDR2 is YFSETQ. V lost 0 bases to trimming and J lost 4 bases, with 20 bases between them. The CDR3 DNA reads as TGCGCCAGCAGCTTGGACGGGCCCACTATGGGGGGATATAATTCACCCCTCCACTTT. This encodes CASSLDGPTMGGYNSPLHF.

This clone was observed a handful of times. The gene calls are TRBV28 and TRBJ2-3; D is ambiguous. With 8 bases removed from V and 1 base from J, the gap between germline ends came to 4 bases. The CDR3 spans 11 residues. Germline CDR1 is MDHEN and CDR2 is SYDVKM. The CDR3 DNA reads as TGTGCCAGCGCGGGCACAGATACGCAGTATTTT. The encoded protein is CASAGTDTQYF.

The chain recombines TRBV4-3 with TRBJ2-3; no definite D call. V lost 0 bases and J lost 14, with 12 bases in between. Germline CDR1 LGHNA, CDR2 YSLEER. This CDR3 region has 12 residues. CDR3 DNA: TGCGCCAGCAGCCAAGATCAGTCCTCGCCGTATTTT. Its protein is CASSQDQSSPYF.

The J gene is TRBJ1-1, the V gene TRBV7-9; no definite D call. With 5 bases removed from V and 2 bases from J, the gap between germline ends came to 18 bases. The CDR3 consists of 16 residues. Germline values: CDR1 SEHNR, CDR2 FQNEAQ (reference sequence). The CDR3 coding sequence is TGTGCCAGCAGCCCGGGCCGCAGCGCCGCAAACACTGAAGCTTTCTTT. This gives the protein CASSPGRSAANTEAFF.

V is TRBV5-1 and J is TRBJ2-7; 7 bases align to TRBD1. The J segment lost 5 bases and the V segment lost 1 base, leaving 6 bases of the junction unmatched. The germline CDR1 and CDR2 sequences are SGHRS and YFSETQ. The CDR3 runs 14 residues. CDR3 residues: CASSLSRGMDEQYF. The CDR3 DNA sequence: TGCGCCAGCAGCTTGAGCAGGGGGATGGACGAGCAGTACTTC.

This clone was seen just once. The V call is TRBV6-6, the J call TRBJ1-1; D gene ambiguous. V lost 5 bases to trimming and J lost 0 bases, with 4 bases between them. This CDR3 has 12 amino acids. Germline CDR1 is MNHNY and CDR2 is SVGAGI (reference sequence). CDR3 DNA sequence: TGTGCCAGCAGTGCCATGAACACTGAAGCTTTCTTT. Protein sequence: CASSAMNTEAFF.

This sequence joins TRBV4-3 and TRBJ2-1; TRBD1 or TRBD2 may be the D gene (5 bases each). The length of the CDR3 is 16 residues. Germline V gene data show CDR1 as LGHNA and CDR2 as YSLEER. The V end lost 2 bases, the J end lost 8 bases, and 19 bases lay between the germline ends. CDR3 region: CASSQSVRAGEHEQFF. CDR3 DNA sequence: TGCGCCAGCAGCCAATCTGTCAGGGCTGGGGAGCATGAGCAGTTCTTC.

The V call is TRBV13, the J call TRBJ2-7; 9 bases agree with TRBD1. The CDR3 has 14 amino acids. The V gene's germline CDR1 is PRHDT and CDR2 FYEKMQ (reference sequence). Trimming removed 4 bases from V and 3 bases from J; junction bases left unmatched: 4. This chain's CDR3 is CASSYGTGNYEQYF. CDR3 DNA: TGTGCCAGCAGCTACGGGACAGGGAACTACGAGCAGTACTTC.

The J gene is TRBJ2-5, the V gene TRBV6-5, with a weak D call TRBD2 (6 bases). V lost 0 bases and J 3 bases, leaving 14 bases between the germline ends. CDR3 length: 16 amino acids. The germline V gene has CDR1 MNHEY and CDR2 SVGAGI. The CDR3: CASSYSILLAEETQYF. The CDR3 DNA reads TGTGCCAGCAGTTACTCGATACTACTAGCAGAAGAGACCCAGTACTTC.

V and J are TRBV10-3 and TRBJ2-3; possible D gene TRBD2, 5 bases. Germline V gene sequence: CDR1 ENHRY, CDR2 SYGVKD. V was cut by 0 bases and J by 10 bases, with 14 bases left in between. This CDR3 spans 14 amino acids. CDR3 protein: CAISESGLLLAQYF. DNA for the CDR3: TGTGCCATCAGTGAGTCTGGACTCCTGCTGGCGCAGTATTTT.

The chain has TRBV19 and TRBJ2-1; D is undetermined. Germline values: CDR1 LNHDA, CDR2 SQIVND (reference sequence). The CDR3 totals 12 residues. V lost 3 bases, J lost 6 bases, and 6 bases lay in between. The CDR3 sequence: CASSIGSNEQFF. The CDR3 DNA sequence: TGTGCCAGTAGTATTGGGTCCAATGAGCAGTTCTTC. Complete variable domain (other parts from reference TRBV19 and TRBJ2-1): DGGITQSPKYLFRKEGQNVTLSCEQNLNHDAMYWYRQDPGQGLRLIYYSQIVNDFQKGDIAEGYSVSREKKESFPLTVTSAQKNPTAFYLCASSIGSNEQFFGPGTRLTVL.